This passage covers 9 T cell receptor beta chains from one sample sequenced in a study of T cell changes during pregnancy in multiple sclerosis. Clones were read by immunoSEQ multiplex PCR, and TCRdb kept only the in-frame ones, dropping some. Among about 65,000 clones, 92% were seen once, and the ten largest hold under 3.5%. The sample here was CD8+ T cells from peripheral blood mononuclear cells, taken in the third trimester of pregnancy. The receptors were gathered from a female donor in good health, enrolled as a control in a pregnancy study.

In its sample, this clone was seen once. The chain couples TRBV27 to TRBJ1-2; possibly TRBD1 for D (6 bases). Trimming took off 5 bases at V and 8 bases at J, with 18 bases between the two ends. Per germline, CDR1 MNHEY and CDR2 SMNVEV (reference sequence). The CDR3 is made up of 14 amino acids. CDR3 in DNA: TGTGCCAGCAGTATACAGGGTGGTGTGTACGGCTACACCTTC. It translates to CASSIQGGVYGYTF.

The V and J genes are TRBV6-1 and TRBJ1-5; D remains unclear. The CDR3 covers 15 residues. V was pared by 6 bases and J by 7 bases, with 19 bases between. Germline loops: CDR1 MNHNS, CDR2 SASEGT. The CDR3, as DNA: TGTGCCAGCAGCTCCTCGGGTCTCTCCAACCAGCCCCAGCATTTT. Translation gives CASSSSGLSNQPQHF.

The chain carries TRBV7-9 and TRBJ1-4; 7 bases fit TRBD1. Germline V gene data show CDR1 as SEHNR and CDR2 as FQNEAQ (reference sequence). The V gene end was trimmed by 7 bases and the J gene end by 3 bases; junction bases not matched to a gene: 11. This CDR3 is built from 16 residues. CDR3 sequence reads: CASILHLGQSNEKLFF. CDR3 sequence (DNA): TGTGCCAGCATCCTTCACTTGGGACAGTCTAATGAAAAACTGTTTTTT.

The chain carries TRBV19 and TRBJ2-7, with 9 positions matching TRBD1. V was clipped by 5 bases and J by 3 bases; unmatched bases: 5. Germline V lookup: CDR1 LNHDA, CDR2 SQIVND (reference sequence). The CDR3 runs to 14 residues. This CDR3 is CASSPGQGVYEQYF. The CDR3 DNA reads TGTGCCAGTAGTCCGGGACAGGGAGTCTACGAGCAGTACTTC. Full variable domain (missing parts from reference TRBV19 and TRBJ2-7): DGGITQSPKYLFRKEGQNVTLSCEQNLNHDAMYWYRQDPGQGLRLIYYSQIVNDFQKGDIAEGYSVSREKKESFPLTVTSAQKNPTAFYLCASSPGQGVYEQYFGPGTRLTVT.

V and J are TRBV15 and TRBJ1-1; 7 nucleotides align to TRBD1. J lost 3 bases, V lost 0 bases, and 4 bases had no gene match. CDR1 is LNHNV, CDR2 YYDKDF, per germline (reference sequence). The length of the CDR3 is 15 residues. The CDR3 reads CATSREGGGYTEAFF. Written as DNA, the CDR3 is TGTGCCACCAGCAGAGAAGGGGGCGGATACACTGAAGCTTTCTTT.

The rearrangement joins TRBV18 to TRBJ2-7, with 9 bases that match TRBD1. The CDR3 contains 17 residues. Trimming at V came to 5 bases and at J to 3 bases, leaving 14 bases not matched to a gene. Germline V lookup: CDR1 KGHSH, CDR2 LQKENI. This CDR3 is CASSSGGPGQGHYEQYF. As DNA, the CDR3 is TGTGCCAGCTCATCAGGGGGGCCGGGACAGGGCCACTACGAGCAGTACTTC.

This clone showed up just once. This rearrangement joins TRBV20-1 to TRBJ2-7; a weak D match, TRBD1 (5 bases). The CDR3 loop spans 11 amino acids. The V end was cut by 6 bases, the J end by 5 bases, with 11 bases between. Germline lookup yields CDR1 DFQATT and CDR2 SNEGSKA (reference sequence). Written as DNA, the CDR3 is TGCAGTGCCGATATGACAGACGAGCAGTACTTC. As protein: CSADMTDEQYF.

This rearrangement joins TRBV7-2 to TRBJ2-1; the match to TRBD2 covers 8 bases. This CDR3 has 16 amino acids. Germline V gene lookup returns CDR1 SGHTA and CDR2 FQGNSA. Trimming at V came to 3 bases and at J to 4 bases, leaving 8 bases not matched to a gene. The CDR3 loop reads CASSFEGVAGYNEQFF. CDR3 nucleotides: TGTGCCAGCAGCTTCGAGGGGGTAGCGGGGTACAATGAGCAGTTCTTC.

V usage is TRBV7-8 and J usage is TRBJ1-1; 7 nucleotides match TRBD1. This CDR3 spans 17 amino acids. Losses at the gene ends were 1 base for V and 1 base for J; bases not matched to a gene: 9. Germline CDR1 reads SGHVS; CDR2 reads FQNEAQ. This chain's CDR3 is CASSLVVEGAKNTEAFF. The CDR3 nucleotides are TGTGCCAGCAGCTTAGTTGTGGAGGGGGCCAAGAACACTGAAGCTTTCTTT.